The next 14 T cell receptor beta chains were all read from a single sample in a study of shared clonotypes between healthy human individuals. Clones were sequenced by immunoSEQ multiplex PCR, and TCRdb holds only the in-frame ones, with some missing. The repertoire holds roughly 760,000 clones, with around 67% as singletons. The sequenced material came from memory CD4+ T cells sorted from blood. The subset: CD45RA-negative fraction. These receptors were obtained from a woman in her thirties in good health.

For the CDR3, the DNA is TGTGCCAGCAGCCGGGGATGGGTGAGGGGGAGCACAGATACGCAGTATTTT. This translates into CASSRGWVRGSTDTQYF. The chain carries TRBV27 and TRBJ2-3, with D tentatively TRBD1 (6 bases). Trimming removed 6 bases from V and 0 bases from J, with 19 bases in between. There are 17 residues in the CDR3. CDR1 and CDR2 from the germline V gene are MNHEY and SMNVEV (reference sequence).

In this sample, this clone turned up many times. The chain combines TRBV10-1 with TRBJ2-2, with D uncertain. The V end was cut by 9 bases, the J end by 2 bases, with 13 bases between. Germline V lookup: CDR1 WNHNN, CDR2 SYGVQD (reference sequence). CDR3 length: 14 amino acids. Here the CDR3 DNA reads TGCGCCAGTTCGTCGGCGGATAACACCGGGGAGCTGTTTTTT. Translation gives CASSSADNTGELFF.

The chain recombines TRBV10-2 with TRBJ1-2; 9 bases are shared with TRBD1. V shed 4 bases, J shed 3 bases, and the junction held 3 bases outside the gene matches. CDR1 and CDR2 from the germline V gene are WSHSY and SAAADI. The CDR3 contains 14 residues. This chain's CDR3 is CASSATGGYYGYTF. The CDR3 DNA reads as TGCGCCAGCAGTGCAACAGGGGGCTACTATGGCTACACCTTC.

This clone was observed a few times. The chain has TRBV5-1 and TRBJ2-5, with 9 bases identical to TRBD2. V lost 2 bases and J lost 2; bases outside the gene matches: 7. Germline V gives CDR1 SGHRS, CDR2 YFSETQ. The CDR3 totals 16 residues. DNA for the CDR3: TGCGCCAGCAGCTTTCCGGCGGGAGGGCGACAAGAGACCCAGTACTTC. It yields the protein CASSFPAGGRQETQYF. The full variable domain, in which reference TRBV5-1 and TRBJ2-5 provide the parts outside the CDR3, is KAGVTQTPRYLIKTRGQQVTLSCSPISGHRSVSWYQQTPGQGLQFLFEYFSETQRNKGNFPGRFSGRQFSNSRSEMNVSTLELGDSALYLCASSFPAGGRQETQYFGPGTRLLVL.

This chain links TRBV28 with TRBJ1-5; TRBD1 is a possible D gene (5 bases). From germline, CDR1 is MDHEN and CDR2 SYDVKM. The CDR3 consists of 14 residues. V lost 2 bases and J lost 7, with 12 bases in between. DNA for the CDR3: TGTGCCAGCAGTTTACCACAGGTCCGGCAGCCCCAGCATTTT. This encodes CASSLPQVRQPQHF. Combining the CDR3 with reference TRBV28 and TRBJ1-5 gives the whole variable domain DVKVTQSSRYLVKRTGEKVFLECVQDMDHENMFWYRQDPGLGLRLIYFSYDVKMKEKGDIPEGYSVSREKKERFSLILESASTNQTSMYLCASSLPQVRQPQHFGDGTRLSIL.

For the CDR3, the DNA is TGTGCCAGCAGCATGCTGGGGGATACGCAGTATTTT. The encoded protein is CASSMLGDTQYF. The V gene is TRBV9, the J gene TRBJ2-3; D is unresolved. CDR1 SGDLS and CDR2 YYNGEE come from the germline V gene. The CDR3 consists of 12 residues. The ends were cut back, 4 bases at V and 6 bases at J, with 9 bases in the middle.

The rearrangement joins TRBV18 to TRBJ2-3; 11 bases match TRBD2. CDR1 and CDR2 (germline): KGHSH, LQKENI. There are 16 residues in the CDR3. With 0 bases clipped from V and 4 bases from J, the junction kept 3 bases outside the gene matches. CDR3 region: CASSPPGLAASDTQYF. For the CDR3, the DNA is TGTGCCAGCTCACCACCGGGACTAGCGGCCTCAGATACGCAGTATTTT.

Of note for this clone: Other nucleotide sequences in the sample specify the same CDR3. The rearrangement links TRBV29-1 to TRBJ1-3; D is ambiguous. CDR3 length: 11 residues. Trimming shortened V by 2 bases and J by 4 bases, and 3 bases separated the two germline ends. Germline assignment: CDR1 SQVTM and CDR2 ANQGSEA. The CDR3 region has the DNA TGCAGCGTTGAACGAGGAAACACCATATATTTT. Translating it yields CSVERGNTIYF.

V usage is TRBV5-6 and J usage is TRBJ2-6; D remains unclear. Trimming cost V 0 bases and J 1 base, with 5 bases left between them. Germline assignment: CDR1 SGHDT and CDR2 YYEEEE. This CDR3 is built from 15 residues. The CDR3 protein is CASSLGASGANVLTF. CDR3 bases: TGTGCCAGCAGCTTGGGAGCTTCTGGGGCCAACGTCCTGACTTTC.

V and J are TRBV4-2 and TRBJ2-6; D not resolved. Trimming took 0 bases from V and 0 from J, leaving 6 bases between them. This CDR3 has 16 residues. Germline V gene sequence: CDR1 LGHNA, CDR2 YNFKEQ. The CDR3 here is CASSQDRLSGANVLTF. The CDR3 nucleotides are TGTGCCAGCAGCCAAGATAGGCTCTCTGGGGCCAACGTCCTGACTTTC.

The genes are TRBV27 and TRBJ2-7, with 10 bases lining up with TRBD2. The CDR3 contains 16 residues. Germline CDR1 reads MNHEY; CDR2 reads SMNVEV (reference sequence). Trimming took 3 bases from V and 6 from J; bases not matched to a gene: 11. This CDR3 is CASSLIPAGGPGEQYF. CDR3 sequence (DNA): TGTGCCAGCAGTTTGATTCCAGCGGGAGGGCCAGGCGAGCAGTACTTC.

V gene TRBV7-2 combines with J gene TRBJ2-3; 15 bases match TRBD2. V shed 1 base and J 6 bases; nucleotides not matched to a gene: 8. The CDR3 runs 18 residues. CDR1 and CDR2 from the germline V gene are SGHTA and FQGNSA. CDR3 sequence reads: CASSLGGLAGGAGDTQYF. In DNA, the CDR3 is TGTGCCAGCAGCTTAGGTGGACTAGCGGGAGGGGCGGGTGATACGCAGTATTTT.

This sequence joins TRBV5-1 and TRBJ1-1, with D possibly matching TRBD1 (6 bases). The CDR3 is 15 amino acids. Germline loops: CDR1 SGHRS, CDR2 YFSETQ. The germline V and J ends were trimmed by 3 bases and 2 bases, with 14 bases remaining between them. Here the CDR3 reads CASSWTDRVNTEAFF. In DNA form, the CDR3 reads TGCGCCAGCAGCTGGACAGATAGAGTTAACACTGAAGCTTTCTTT.

The V gene is TRBV29-1, the J gene TRBJ2-2; 8 bases fit TRBD2. This CDR3 spans 14 amino acids. Germline V gene data show CDR1 as SQVTM and CDR2 as ANQGSEA. Trimming took 7 bases from V and 4 from J; bases not matched to a gene: 8. The CDR3 DNA sequence: TGCAGCGCCAAAGGACTAGCAGTCACCGGGGAGCTGTTTTTT. This sequence encodes CSAKGLAVTGELFF.